This T cell receptor beta chain was sequenced in a study of blood T cell repertoires in COVID-19. On the study more broadly: Samples came from the United States, Italy and Spain, spanning acute and convalescent COVID-19.

Only in-frame clones appear in the TCRdb table, and some are missing; sequencing was by immunoSEQ multiplex PCR. The sample consists of approximately 300,000 clones, more than 85% of them appearing once. People in the exposed group encountered a COVID-19 case within 2 weeks before entering the study. Trimming shortened V by 10 bases and J by 0 bases, and 13 bases separated the two germline ends. The CDR3 has 14 amino acids. CDR1 and CDR2 (germline): SEHNR, FQNEAQ (reference sequence). The V call is TRBV7-9, the J call TRBJ1-3; tentative D call: TRBD1 (6 bases). This TCR came from a woman aged 25 to 45 who had been exposed to COVID-19. The sequenced material came from PBMCs or T cells enriched from blood (not recorded which). The CDR3 DNA follows: TGTGCCACCTGGGACACCCTCTCTGGAAACACCATATATTTT. Translated, it gives CATWDTLSGNTIYF.